The sequence of this T cell receptor beta chain was determined in a study of identical twins. In the case of this clonotype: Its antigen is unknown.

TCRdb fed the 5' RACE reads into MiXCR, producing one record per CDR3 protein. Of 1.5 million to 2 million distinct CDR3 sequences listed, roughly a third are singletons. Study-level results: Conclusions rested on cross-sectional statistics rather than following the same donors.

The J segment lost 2 bases and the V segment lost 7 bases, leaving 6 bases of the junction unmatched. In germline, CDR1 is MDHEN, CDR2 SYDVKM. This CDR3 has 16 amino acids. V is TRBV28 and J is TRBJ2-6; 9 positions agree with TRBD1. Sequencing input: cord blood. This clonotype originated in a newborn girl in good health. CDR3 nucleotides: TGTGCCAGCAATGGCCGGGACAGGGCTGGGGCCAACGTCCTGACTTTC. Protein product: CASNGRDRAGANVLTF.